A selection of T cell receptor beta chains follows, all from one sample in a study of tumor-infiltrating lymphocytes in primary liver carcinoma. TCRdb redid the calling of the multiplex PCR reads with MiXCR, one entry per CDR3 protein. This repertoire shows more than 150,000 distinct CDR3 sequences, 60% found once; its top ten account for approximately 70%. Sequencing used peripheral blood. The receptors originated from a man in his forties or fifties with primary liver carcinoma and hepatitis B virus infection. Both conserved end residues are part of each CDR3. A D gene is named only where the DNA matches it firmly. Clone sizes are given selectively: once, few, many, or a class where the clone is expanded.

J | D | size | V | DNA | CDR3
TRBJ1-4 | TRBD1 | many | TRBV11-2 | TGTGCCAGCAGCTTAGTTGGGACAGTAAATGAAAAACTGTTTTTT | CASSLVGTVNEKLFF
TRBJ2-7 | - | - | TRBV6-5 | TGTGCCAGCAGACGACAGGAAAGCTCCTACGAGCAGTACTTC | CASRRQESSYEQYF
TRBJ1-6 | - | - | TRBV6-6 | TGTGCCAGCACCTACACGGGGGGCGCGGATTCACCCCTCCACTTT | CASTYTGGADSPLHF
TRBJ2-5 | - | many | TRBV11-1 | TGTGCCAGCAGCGTGCAAGAGACCCAGTACTTC | CASSVQETQYF
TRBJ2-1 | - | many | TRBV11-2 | TGTGCCAGCAGCTTGGACGGAGCCTCCTACAATGAGCAGTTCTTC | CASSLDGASYNEQFF
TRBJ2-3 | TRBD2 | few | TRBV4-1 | TGCGCCAGCAGCACTTGGACTAGCATGTATACGCAGTATTTT | CASSTWTSMYTQYF
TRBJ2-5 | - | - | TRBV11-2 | TGTGTAAGCAGCTTAGGAGGGTTGGAGACCCAGTACTTC | CVSSLGGLETQYF
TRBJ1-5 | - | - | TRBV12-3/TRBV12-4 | TGTGCCAGCAGCGGGACCGAAAATCAGCCCCAGCATTTT | CASSGTENQPQHF
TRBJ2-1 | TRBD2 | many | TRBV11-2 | TGTGCCAGCAGCCCCCTATCTGGGACTAGCGTAAACAATGAGCAGTTCTTC | CASSPLSGTSVNNEQFF
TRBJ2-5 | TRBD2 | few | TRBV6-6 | TGTGCCAGCAGTGCCGGACTAGCGGGGCCTCAAGAGACCCAGTACTTC | CASSAGLAGPQETQYF
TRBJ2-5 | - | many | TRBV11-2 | TGTGCCAGCAGCCCAGGGGAAATGGAGACCCAGTACTTC | CASSPGEMETQYF
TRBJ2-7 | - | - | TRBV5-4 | TGTGTCAGCAGCTTGGCCCCGGAAGCCTACGAGCGGTACTTC | CVSSLAPEAYERYF
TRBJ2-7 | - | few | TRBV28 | TGTGCCAGCGCACTGAACTACGAGCAGTACTTC | CASALNYEQYF
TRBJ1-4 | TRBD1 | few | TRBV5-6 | TGTGCCAGCAGCTTGGTGGGGACAGCGTCAACTAATGAAAAACTGTTTTTT | CASSLVGTASTNEKLFF
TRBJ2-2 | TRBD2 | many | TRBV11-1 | TGTGCCAGCAGCGCCGGACTAGCGGGAATCACCGGGGAGCTGTTTTTT | CASSAGLAGITGELFF
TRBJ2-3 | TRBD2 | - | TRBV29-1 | TGTAGCGTTAGTTCAGGGACTAGCGGCACAGATACGCAGTATTTT | CSVSSGTSGTDTQYF
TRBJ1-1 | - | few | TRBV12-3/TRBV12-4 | TGTGCTAGCAGCTCCGTTATGAGGGTACACACTGAAGCTTTCTTT | CASSSVMRVHTEAFF
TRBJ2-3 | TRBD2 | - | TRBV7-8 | TGTGCCAGCAGCTTAGTACTAGCGGGAGGTCCACCTACGCAGTATTTT | CASSLVLAGGPPTQYF
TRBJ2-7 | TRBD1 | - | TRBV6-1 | TGTGCCAGCAGGCCGTTGGGACAGTCCTACGAGCAGTACTTC | CASRPLGQSYEQYF
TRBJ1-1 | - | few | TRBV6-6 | TGTGCCAGCAGTTATCCGGGGTCGAACACTGAAGCTTTCTTT | CASSYPGSNTEAFF
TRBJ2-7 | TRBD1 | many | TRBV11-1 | TGTGCCAGCAGCTTATCTACCTGGGACAGCTCCTACGAGCAGTACTTC | CASSLSTWDSSYEQYF
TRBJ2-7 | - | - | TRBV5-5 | TGTGCCAGCAGCTTGGCCGGTTGGGGTACCAAGGGCGAGCAGTACTTC | CASSLAGWGTKGEQYF
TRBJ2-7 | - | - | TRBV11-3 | TGTGCCAGCAGCTTACGGGGCGCCGGGGAGCAATACTTC | CASSLRGAGEQYF
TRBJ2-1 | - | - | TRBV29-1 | TGCAGCGTATCCGGGGCCACTGACGGTGAGCAGTTCTTC | CSVSGATDGEQFF
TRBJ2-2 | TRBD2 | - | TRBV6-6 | TGTGTCAGCAGTTACGCGACTAGCGGTACCGGGGAGCTGTTTTTT | CVSSYATSGTGELFF
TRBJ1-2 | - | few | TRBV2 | TGTGCCAGCACCATGGACGGCACTAACTATGGCTACACCTTC | CASTMDGTNYGYTF
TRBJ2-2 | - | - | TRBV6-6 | TGTGCCAGCAGTGGCTGGGGCACCGGGGAGCTGCTTTTT | CASSGWGTGELLF
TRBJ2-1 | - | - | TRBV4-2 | TGTGCCAGCAGCCAAGGTGGGGAAAATGAGCAGTTCTTC | CASSQGGENEQFF
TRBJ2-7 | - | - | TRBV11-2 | TGTGCCAGCCAACGGGACCCTGCCTACGAGCAGTACTTC | CASQRDPAYEQYF
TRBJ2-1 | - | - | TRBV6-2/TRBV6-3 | TGTGCCAGCAGTCCCTCGTCCTACAATGAGCAGTTCTTC | CASSPSSYNEQFF
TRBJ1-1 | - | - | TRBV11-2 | TGTGCCAGCAGCGAGGGGAGTACGGGACCCCAAGGGCGAGCTTTCTTT | CASSEGSTGPQGRAFF
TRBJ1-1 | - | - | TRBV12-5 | TGTGCTAGTGGTTTGACTATGAACACTGAAGCTTTCTTT | CASGLTMNTEAFF
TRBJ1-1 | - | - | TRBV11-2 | TGTGCCAGCAGCTACGGGGGGATGGCGAATGCTTTCTTT | CASSYGGMANAFF
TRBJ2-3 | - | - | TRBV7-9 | TGTGCCAGCAGCGGAGGAGTGGAAGATACGCAGTATTTT | CASSGGVEDTQYF
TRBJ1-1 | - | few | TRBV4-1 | TGCGCCAGCAGCCATACCAGGGCGGAGACTGAAGCTTTCTTT | CASSHTRAETEAFF
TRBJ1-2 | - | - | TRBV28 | TGTGCCAGCAGCTTACCCCTGGGGTCTGGCTACACCTTC | CASSLPLGSGYTF
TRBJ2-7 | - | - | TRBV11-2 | TGTGCCAGCAGAGGCCTTGGGGGCAGGGGAACCTACGAGCAGTACTTC | CASRGLGGRGTYEQYF
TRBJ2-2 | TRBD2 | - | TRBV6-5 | TGTGCCAGTTTAGGGCTAGCGGGACCCGGGGAGCTGTTTTTT | CASLGLAGPGELFF
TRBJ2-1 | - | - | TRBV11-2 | TGTGCCATCAGGGCGACTAGTCGTGAGCAATTCTTC | CAIRATSREQFF
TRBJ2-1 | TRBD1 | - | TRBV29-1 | TGCAGCGTTTACAGGGGTCACAATGAGCAGTTCTTC | CSVYRGHNEQFF
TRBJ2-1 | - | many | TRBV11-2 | TGTGCCAGCAGCTTAGATAGTTTACGGGGGCAGCAGTTCTTC | CASSLDSLRGQQFF
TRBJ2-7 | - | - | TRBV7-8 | TGTGCCAGCAGCTTAGGGGCACTACCACGGGAGCAGTACTTC | CASSLGALPREQYF
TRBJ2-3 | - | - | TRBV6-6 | TGTGCCAGCAGCCGTTCGACCCCTAGCAAAGATACGCAGTATTTT | CASSRSTPSKDTQYF
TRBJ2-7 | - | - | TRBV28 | TGTGCCAGCAGTTCTCCGGGATACGAGCAGTACTTC | CASSSPGYEQYF
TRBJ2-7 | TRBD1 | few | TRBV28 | TGTGCCACTATGAAGCCCCGGGACAGGGGAAACTACGAGCAGTACTTC | CATMKPRDRGNYEQYF
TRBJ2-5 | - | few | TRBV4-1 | TGCGCCAGCAGCCAATCAGGAGGATACCAAGAGACCCAGTACTTC | CASSQSGGYQETQYF
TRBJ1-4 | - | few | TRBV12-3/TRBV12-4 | TGTGCCAGCAGTCCCCCAGACCTGCGGAAACTGGTTTTT | CASSPPDLRKLVF
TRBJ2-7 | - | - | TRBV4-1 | TGCGCCAGTAGCCAAGAAGGACCAGCGGCCTACGAGCAGTACTTC | CASSQEGPAAYEQYF
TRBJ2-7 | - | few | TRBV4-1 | TGCGCCAGCAGCCAAGATCGCCCTAGCGTGTACGAGCAGTACTTC | CASSQDRPSVYEQYF
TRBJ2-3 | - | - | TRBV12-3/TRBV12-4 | TGTACCAGCAGGACCCTCACAGATACGCAGTATTTT | CTSRTLTDTQYF
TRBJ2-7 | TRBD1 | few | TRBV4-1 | TGCGCCAGCAGCCAGGCTGGACAGGGGGCTGGCGAGCAGTACTTC | CASSQAGQGAGEQYF
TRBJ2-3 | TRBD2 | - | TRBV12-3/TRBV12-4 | TGTGTCAGCAGTCCCGGGACTAGGCCAGATACGCAGTATTTT | CVSSPGTRPDTQYF
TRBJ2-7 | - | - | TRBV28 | TGTGCCAGCGGTAGGGTCAGGGGCCCCGAGCAGTACTTC | CASGRVRGPEQYF
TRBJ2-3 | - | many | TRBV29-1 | TGCAGCGCTTGGACTGCTACAGATACGCAGTATTTT | CSAWTATDTQYF
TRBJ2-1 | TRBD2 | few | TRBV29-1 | TGCAGCGGTACTAGCGGGAGTAGGGGTGAGCAGTTCTTC | CSGTSGSRGEQFF